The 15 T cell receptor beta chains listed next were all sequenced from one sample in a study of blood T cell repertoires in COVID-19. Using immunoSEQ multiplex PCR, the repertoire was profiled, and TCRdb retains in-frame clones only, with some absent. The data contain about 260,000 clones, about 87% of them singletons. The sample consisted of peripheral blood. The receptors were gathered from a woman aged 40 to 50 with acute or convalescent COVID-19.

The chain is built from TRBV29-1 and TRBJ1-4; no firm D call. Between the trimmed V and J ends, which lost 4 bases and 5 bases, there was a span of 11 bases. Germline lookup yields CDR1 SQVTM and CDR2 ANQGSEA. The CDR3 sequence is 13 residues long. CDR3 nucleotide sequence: TGCAGCGTTGGTGGGTCAGGCAATGAAAAACTGTTTTTT. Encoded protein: CSVGGSGNEKLFF.

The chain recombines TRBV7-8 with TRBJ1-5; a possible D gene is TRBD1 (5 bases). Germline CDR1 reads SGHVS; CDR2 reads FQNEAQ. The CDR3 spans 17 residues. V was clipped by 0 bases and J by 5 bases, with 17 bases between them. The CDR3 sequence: CASSLAVGRDYDQPQHF. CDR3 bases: TGTGCCAGCAGCTTAGCAGTTGGCAGGGATTATGATCAGCCCCAGCATTTT.

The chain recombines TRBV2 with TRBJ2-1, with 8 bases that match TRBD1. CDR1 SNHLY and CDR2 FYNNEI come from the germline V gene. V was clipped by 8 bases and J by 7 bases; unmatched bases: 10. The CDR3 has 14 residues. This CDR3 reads CASDRGLPGNEQFF. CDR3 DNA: TGTGCCAGCGACAGGGGACTCCCTGGGAATGAGCAGTTCTTC.

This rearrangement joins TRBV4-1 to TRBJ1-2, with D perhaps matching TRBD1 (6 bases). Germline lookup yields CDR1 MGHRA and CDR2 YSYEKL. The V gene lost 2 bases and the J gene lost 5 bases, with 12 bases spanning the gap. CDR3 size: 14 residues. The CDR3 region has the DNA TGCGCCAGCAGCCAATCGGCACAGGGATATGGCTACACCTTC. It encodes CASSQSAQGYGYTF.

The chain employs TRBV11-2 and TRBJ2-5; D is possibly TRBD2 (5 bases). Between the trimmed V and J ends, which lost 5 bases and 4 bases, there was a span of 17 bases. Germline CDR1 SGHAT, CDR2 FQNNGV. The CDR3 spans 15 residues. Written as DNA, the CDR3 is TGTGCCAGCAGCCCCATCTCCCGGGGTGCAGAGACCCAGTACTTC. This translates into CASSPISRGAETQYF.

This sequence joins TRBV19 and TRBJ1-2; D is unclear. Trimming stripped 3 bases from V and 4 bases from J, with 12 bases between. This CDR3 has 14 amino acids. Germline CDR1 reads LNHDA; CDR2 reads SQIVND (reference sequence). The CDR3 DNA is TGTGCCAGTAGTATCGGTGAGCGGGGCTATGGCTACACCTTC. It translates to CASSIGERGYGYTF.

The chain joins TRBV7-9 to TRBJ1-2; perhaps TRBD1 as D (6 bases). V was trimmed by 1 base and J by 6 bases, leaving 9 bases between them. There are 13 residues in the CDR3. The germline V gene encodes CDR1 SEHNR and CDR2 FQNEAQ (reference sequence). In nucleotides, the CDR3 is TGTGCCAGCAGCTTAGAACAGGGCCATGGCTACACCTTC. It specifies CASSLEQGHGYTF.

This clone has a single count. In nucleotides, the CDR3 is TGTGCCAGCAGCTTGGGACAGGGGTACAATGAGCAGTTCTTC. Protein product: CASSLGQGYNEQFF. The chain uses TRBV13 and TRBJ2-1; 10 nucleotides line up with TRBD1. Per germline, CDR1 PRHDT and CDR2 FYEKMQ (reference sequence). Trimming took 3 bases from V and 4 from J; bases not matched to a gene: 0. CDR3 size: 14 residues.

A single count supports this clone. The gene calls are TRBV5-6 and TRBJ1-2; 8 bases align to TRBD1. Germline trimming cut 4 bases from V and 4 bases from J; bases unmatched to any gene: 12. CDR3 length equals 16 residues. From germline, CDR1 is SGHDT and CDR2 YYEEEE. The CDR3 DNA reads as TGTGCCAGCAGCGAAACCGGACAGGGTACGGGCTATGGCTACACCTTC. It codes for CASSETGQGTGYGYTF.

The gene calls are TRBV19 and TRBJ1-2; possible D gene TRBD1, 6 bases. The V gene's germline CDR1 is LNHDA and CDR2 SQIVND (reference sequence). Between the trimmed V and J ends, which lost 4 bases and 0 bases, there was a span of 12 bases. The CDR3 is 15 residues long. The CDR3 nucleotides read TGTGCCAGTAGTACCCGGACAGCAGCTAACTATGGCTACACCTTC. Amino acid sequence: CASSTRTAANYGYTF.

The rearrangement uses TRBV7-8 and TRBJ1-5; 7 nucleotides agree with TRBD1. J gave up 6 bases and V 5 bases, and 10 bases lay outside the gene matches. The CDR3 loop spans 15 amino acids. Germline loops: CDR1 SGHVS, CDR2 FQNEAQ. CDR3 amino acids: CASSTDREEGQPQHF. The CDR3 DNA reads TGTGCCAGCAGCACCGACAGGGAGGAGGGTCAGCCCCAGCATTTT.

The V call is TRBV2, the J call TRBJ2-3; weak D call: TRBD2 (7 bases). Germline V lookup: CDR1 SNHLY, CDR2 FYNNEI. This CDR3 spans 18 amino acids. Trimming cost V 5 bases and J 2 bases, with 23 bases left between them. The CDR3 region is CASSNPDWGGLSTDTQYF. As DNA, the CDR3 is TGTGCCAGCAGTAACCCAGATTGGGGGGGCCTTTCCACAGATACGCAGTATTTT.

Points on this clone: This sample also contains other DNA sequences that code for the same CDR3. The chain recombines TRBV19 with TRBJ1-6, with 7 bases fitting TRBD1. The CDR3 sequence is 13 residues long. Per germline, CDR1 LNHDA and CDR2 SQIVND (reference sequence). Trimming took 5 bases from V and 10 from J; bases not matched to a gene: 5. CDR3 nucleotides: TGTGCCAGTAGTGCGTCAGGGGGATCACCCCTCCACTTT. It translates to CASSASGGSPLHF.

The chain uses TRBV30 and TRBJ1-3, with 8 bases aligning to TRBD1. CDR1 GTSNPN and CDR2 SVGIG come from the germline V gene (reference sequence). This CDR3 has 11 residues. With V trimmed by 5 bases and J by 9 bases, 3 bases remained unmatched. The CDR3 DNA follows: TGTGCCTGGGAAGGACAGGGCACCATATATTTT. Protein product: CAWEGQGTIYF.

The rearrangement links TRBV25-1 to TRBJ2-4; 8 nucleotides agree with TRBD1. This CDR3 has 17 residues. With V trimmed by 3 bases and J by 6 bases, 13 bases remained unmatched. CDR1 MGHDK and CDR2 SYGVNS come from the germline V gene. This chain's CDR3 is CASSDALRTGSVNIQYF. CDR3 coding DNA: TGTGCCAGCAGTGACGCTTTGCGGACAGGGAGTGTAAACATTCAGTACTTC.